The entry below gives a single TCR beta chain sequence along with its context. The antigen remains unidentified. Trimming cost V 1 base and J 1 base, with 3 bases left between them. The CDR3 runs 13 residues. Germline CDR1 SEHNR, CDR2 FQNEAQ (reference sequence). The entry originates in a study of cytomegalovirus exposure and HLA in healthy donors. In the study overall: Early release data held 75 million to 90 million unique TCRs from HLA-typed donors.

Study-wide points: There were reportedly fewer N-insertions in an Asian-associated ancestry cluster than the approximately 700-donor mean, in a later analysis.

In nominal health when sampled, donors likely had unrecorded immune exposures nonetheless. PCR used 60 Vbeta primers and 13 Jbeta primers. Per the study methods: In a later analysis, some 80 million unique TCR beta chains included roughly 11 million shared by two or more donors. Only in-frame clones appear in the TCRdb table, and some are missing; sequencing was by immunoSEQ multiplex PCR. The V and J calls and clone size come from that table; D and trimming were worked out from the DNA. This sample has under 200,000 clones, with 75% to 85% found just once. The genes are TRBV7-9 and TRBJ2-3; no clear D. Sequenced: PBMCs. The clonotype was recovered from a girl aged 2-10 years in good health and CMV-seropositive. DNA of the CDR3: TGTGCCAGCAGCTTAGGGCGCACAGATACGCAGTATTTT. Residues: CASSLGRTDTQYF. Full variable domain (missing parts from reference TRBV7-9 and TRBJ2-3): DTGVSQNPRHKITKRGQNVTFRCDPISEHNRLYWYRQTLGQGPEFLTYFQNEAQLEKSRLLSDRFSAERPKGSFSTLEIQRTEQGDSAMYLCASSLGRTDTQYFGPGTRLTVL.